This TCR beta chain comes out of a study of CD8 T cells in ankylosing spondylitis. Quantitative 5'-RACE was performed with molecular barcodes, and it yielded the TCR beta libraries. One entry per CDR3 protein results from TCRdb running MiXCR on the 5' RACE reads. The sample has 300,000 to 350,000 distinct CDR3 sequences, less than 25% seen once. With 1 base removed from V and 0 bases from J, the gap between germline ends came to 10 bases. Per germline, CDR1 LGHNA and CDR2 YSLEER. CDR3 length: 17 amino acids. As to this clonotype: Its antigen is currently unknown.

Study outcomes and limitations: Prior literature has documented some motif variants in synovial fluid and blood from reactive arthritis. The study looked at matched synovial fluid samples from ankylosing spondylitis patients. Disease-linked clones were reported to be significantly enriched there. Seven or eight highly homologous variants formed a TCR beta motif that appeared characteristic of ankylosing spondylitis blood.

The clonotype originates from a female donor with ankylosing spondylitis or in good health (not recorded which). V and J are TRBV4-3 and TRBJ2-6; D might be TRBD1 or TRBD2, each matching 5 bases. Sequenced input: blood, either unsorted or a sorted T cell fraction (not recorded which). CDR3 sequence: CASSQGAGSSGANVLTF. DNA of the CDR3: TGCGCCAGCAGCCAAGGTGCAGGGAGCTCTGGGGCCAACGTCCTGACTTTC.